Included here is one TCR beta chain sequence, with context. This sample was taken from a study of blood T cell repertoires in COVID-19. Study details: Sample material is recorded as cDNA or gDNA derived from T cells, B-cell-depleted T cells, or PBMCs.

Germline CDR1 and CDR2: MNHEY and SVGAGI. Trimming cost V 6 bases and J 8 bases, with 13 bases left between them. This CDR3 contains 12 residues. In the original processing: Amplifying reference gene primers gave estimates of nucleated cell counts. Here immunoSEQ multiplex PCR was the method, and the copy in TCRdb shows in-frame clones only, minus some. V, J and clone size were drawn from that table, and D and trimming were deduced from the DNA. The repertoire holds around 100,000 clones, with about 87% as singletons. The sequenced sample was peripheral blood. This clonotype was sampled from a human donor in a cohort sampled during active COVID-19. The gene calls are TRBV6-5 and TRBJ1-1, with a possible D match to TRBD1 (5 bases). The CDR3, as DNA: TGTGCCAGCAGACGTACAGGCGAAGAAGCTTTCTTT. Residues: CASRRTGEEAFF.